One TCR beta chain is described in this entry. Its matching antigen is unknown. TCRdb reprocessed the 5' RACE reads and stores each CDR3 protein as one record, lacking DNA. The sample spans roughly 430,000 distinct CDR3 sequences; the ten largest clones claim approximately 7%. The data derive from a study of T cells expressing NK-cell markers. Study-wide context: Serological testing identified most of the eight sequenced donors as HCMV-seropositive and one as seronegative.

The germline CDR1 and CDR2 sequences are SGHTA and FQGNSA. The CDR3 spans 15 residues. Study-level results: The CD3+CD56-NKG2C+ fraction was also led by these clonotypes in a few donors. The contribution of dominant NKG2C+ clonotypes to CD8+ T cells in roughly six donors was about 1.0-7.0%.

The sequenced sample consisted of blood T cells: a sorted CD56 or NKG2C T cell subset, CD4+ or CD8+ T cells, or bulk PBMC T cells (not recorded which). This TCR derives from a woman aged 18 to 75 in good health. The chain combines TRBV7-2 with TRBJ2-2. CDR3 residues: CASSLGRSEGGELFF.